Below, 11 T cell receptor beta chains from the same sample are listed, as sequenced in a study of Tregs in tolerant kidney transplant recipients. Antigens for these TCRs are unknown. TCRdb's table, derived via immunoSEQ multiplex PCR, lists solely in-frame clones and lacks some. Here the sample spans about 4,800 clones, approximately 40% being singletons. The sample consisted of CD8+ T cells from blood cultured with allogeneic cells. Receptor source: a human donor in good health.

This clone has more than one count but fewer than ten. The gene calls are TRBV9 and TRBJ2-5, with TRBD2 as a possible D gene (6 bases). The V end lost 1 base, the J end lost 0 bases, and 19 bases lay between the germline ends. Germline lookup yields CDR1 SGDLS and CDR2 YYNGEE. This CDR3 region has 18 residues. The CDR3 is CASSVRPSELANQETQYF. The CDR3, as DNA: TGTGCCAGCAGCGTACGGCCTTCGGAACTAGCCAACCAAGAGACCCAGTACTTC.

The V gene is TRBV6-6, the J gene TRBJ2-7, with 8 bases identical to TRBD1. Germline V gene sequence: CDR1 MNHNY, CDR2 SVGAGI (reference sequence). After removal of 6 bases from V and 3 bases from J, the junction contained 4 bases not matched to a gene. CDR3 length: 13 residues. The CDR3 region has the DNA TGTGCCAGCAGCCTAGGACAGGGCTACGAGCAGTACTTC. Residues: CASSLGQGYEQYF.

The rearrangement joins TRBV9 to TRBJ2-2; 10 bases are a match to TRBD1. CDR3 length: 17 amino acids. Germline CDR1 reads SGDLS; CDR2 reads YYNGEE. V gave up 1 base and J gave up 3 bases; unmatched junction bases: 6. The CDR3: CASSVSVGTGDTGELFF. The CDR3 DNA reads as TGTGCCAGCAGCGTAAGTGTCGGGACAGGGGACACCGGGGAGCTGTTTTTT.

This chain uses TRBV4-3 with TRBJ2-7, with D perhaps being TRBD1 or TRBD2 (5 bases each). The CDR3 is 15 residues long. V was shortened by 4 bases and J by 3 bases, with 16 bases between the two germline ends. The germline V gene has CDR1 LGHNA and CDR2 YSLEER. DNA for the CDR3: TGCGCCAGCAGCCGAGAAAGGGACCGAGGCTACGAGCAGTACTTC. It specifies CASSRERDRGYEQYF.

The chain links TRBV7-1 to TRBJ1-2; maybe TRBD1 (5 bases). TRBV7-1 is marked as an open reading frame, function uncertain. The V end lost 3 bases, the J end lost 6 bases, and 26 bases lay between the germline ends. The CDR3 contains 18 residues. The CDR3 loop is CASSSLILQAGTFNGYTF. The CDR3 coding sequence is TGTGCCAGCAGCTCCCTGATTTTGCAGGCAGGGACGTTTAATGGCTACACCTTC.

The CDR3 loop reads CASSHITVDNSPLHF. DNA for the CDR3: TGCGCCAGCAGCCATATTACAGTAGATAATTCACCCCTCCACTTT. The chain uses TRBV4-1 and TRBJ1-6; D is uncertain. The V and J ends lost 3 bases and 5 bases respectively, with 11 bases between them. The V gene's germline CDR1 is MGHRA and CDR2 YSYEKL. The CDR3 is 15 amino acids.

This clone appeared a few times. The chain is built from TRBV11-2 and TRBJ2-5; D not certain. V lost 5 bases to trimming and J lost 3 bases, with 4 bases between them. The CDR3 is 11 residues long. Per germline, CDR1 SGHAT and CDR2 FQNNGV. The CDR3 bases are TGTGCCAGCAGCCAGGAAGAGACCCAGTACTTC. The encoded protein is CASSQEETQYF.

About this clone: One end of the junction does not line up with germline, which may come from a read error. The chain joins TRBV11-3 to TRBJ2-5, with D possibly matching TRBD2 (5 bases). The CDR3 is made up of 15 amino acids. Germline CDR1 reads SGHNT; CDR2 reads YENEEA. DNA of the CDR3: TGTGCCAGCAGCCTAGAGAGGGTGTTGGGAGAGACCCAGTACTTC. It encodes CASSLERVLGETQYF.

The chain is built from TRBV29-1 and TRBJ1-1; D remains ambiguous. The germline gives CDR1 SQVTM, CDR2 ANQGSEA. Trimming left V 6 bases short and J 4 bases short, with 12 bases between. This CDR3 is 12 amino acids long. The CDR3 region has the DNA TGCAGCGTCGCTGAAGGAGGCACTGAAGCTTTCTTT. Amino acid sequence: CSVAEGGTEAFF.

Relative to its sample, this clone is medium-sized. The chain joins TRBV21-1 to TRBJ2-2; the table calls TRBD2, which could not be checked here. TRBV21-1 is a pseudogene segment. This CDR3 region has 19 residues. Here the CDR3 DNA reads TGTGCCAGCAGCCAGCCCCCATGGCGGGAGGCAGTGGACACCGGGGAGCTGTTTTTT. This encodes CASSQPPWREAVDTGELFF.

The V call is TRBV5-1, the J call TRBJ2-2, with 7 bases lining up with TRBD1. The CDR3 is 15 amino acids. The germline V gene encodes CDR1 SGHRS and CDR2 YFSETQ. Trimming cost V 5 bases and J 4 bases; bases outside gene matches: 8. The CDR3 spells CASREGAQSTGELFF. The DNA for the CDR3 is TGCGCCAGCAGAGAGGGGGCGCAGAGCACCGGGGAGCTGTTTTTT.